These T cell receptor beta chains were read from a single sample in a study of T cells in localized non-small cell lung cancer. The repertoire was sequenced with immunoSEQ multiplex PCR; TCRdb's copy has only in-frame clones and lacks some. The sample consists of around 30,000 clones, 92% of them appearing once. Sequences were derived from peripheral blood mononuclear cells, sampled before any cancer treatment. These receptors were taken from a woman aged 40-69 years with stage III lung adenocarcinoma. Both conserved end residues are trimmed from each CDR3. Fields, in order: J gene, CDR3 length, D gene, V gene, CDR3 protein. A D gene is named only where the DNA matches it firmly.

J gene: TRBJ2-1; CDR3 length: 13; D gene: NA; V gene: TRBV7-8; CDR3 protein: ASSLAGLDYNEQF
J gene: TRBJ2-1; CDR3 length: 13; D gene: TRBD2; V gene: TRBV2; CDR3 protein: ASSEGGSYYNEQF
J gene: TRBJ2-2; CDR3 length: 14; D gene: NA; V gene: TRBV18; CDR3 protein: ASSPSPSRNTGELF
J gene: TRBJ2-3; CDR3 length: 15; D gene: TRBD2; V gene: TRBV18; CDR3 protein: ASSPSLSGRETDTQY
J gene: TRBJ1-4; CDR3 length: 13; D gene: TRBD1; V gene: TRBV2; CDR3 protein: ASSTTGETSEKLF
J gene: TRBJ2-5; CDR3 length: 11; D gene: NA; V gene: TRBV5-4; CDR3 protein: ASSLRQRETQY
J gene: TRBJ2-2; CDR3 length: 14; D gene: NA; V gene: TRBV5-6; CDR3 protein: ASSPGTFLNTGELF
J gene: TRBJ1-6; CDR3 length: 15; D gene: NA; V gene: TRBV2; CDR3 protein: ASSDPLVSSYNSPLH
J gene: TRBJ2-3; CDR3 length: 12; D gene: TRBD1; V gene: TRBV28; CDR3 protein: ASSLTGGADTQY
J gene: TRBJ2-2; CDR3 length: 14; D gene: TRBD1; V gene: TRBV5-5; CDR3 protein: ASSLEGTANTGELF
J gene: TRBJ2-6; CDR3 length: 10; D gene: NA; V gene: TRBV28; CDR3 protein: ASCGGANVLT
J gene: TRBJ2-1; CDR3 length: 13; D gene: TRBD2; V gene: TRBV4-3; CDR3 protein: ASSQIRGVYNEQF
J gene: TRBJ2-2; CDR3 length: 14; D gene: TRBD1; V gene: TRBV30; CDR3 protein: AWSTLYRGRTGELF
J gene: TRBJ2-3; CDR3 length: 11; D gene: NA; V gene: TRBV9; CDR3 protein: ASSVGGTDTQY
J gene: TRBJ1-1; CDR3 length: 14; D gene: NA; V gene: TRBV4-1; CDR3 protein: ASSQDPARVRAEAF
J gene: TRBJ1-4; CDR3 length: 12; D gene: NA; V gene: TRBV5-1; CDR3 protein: ASSLVAGNEKLF
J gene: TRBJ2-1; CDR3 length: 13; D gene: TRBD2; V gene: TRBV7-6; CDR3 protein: ASTLLAGEYNEQF